This record covers a single T cell receptor beta chain. Only a few counts were recorded for this clonotype. Its antigen is unknown. Base-call qualities are not available, and no considerably larger clone is one nucleotide away. This specimen comes from a study of blood T cells in healthy people across ages (dated by TCRdb to the mid-2010s). For context, the study as a whole: Template switching captured roughly one uniquely barcoded TCR beta cDNA molecule per two T cells in model experiments. Four age groups were formed from the donors: young (average approximately 15 years), middle-aged (approximately 39), aged (over 55) and long-lived (82). The study analyzed two additional independent replicas of 1 million unique cDNA reads from the same blood draw for two donors, one aged 18 to 29 and one aged 80 or older. To track age-related changes in TCR beta repertoire diversity, the study relied on deep sequencing normalized with unique cDNA molecular identifiers. What the work shows at the level of the full study, not this receptor alone: The percentage of naive T cells measured by flow cytometry correlated strongly with observed TCR beta diversity. Because profiling used bulk unsorted PBMCs, naive and antigen-experienced compartments could not be compared conclusively. Because the CMV infection status of the donors was unknown, age-related changes in expanded clonotypes may potentially have been confounded. As age increased, observed TCR beta diversity per million T cells dropped in a roughly linear way, and a significant reduction was already evident by age 40. Total diversity estimates from one million sequenced T cells were considered lower bounds and underestimates. Compared with the aged group, the long-lived group had more naive CD4+ T cells, fewer expanded clones and increased TCR diversity, suggesting age selection.

Reading the germline V gene gives CDR1 SNHLY and CDR2 FYNNEI. From its cysteine to its phenylalanine, the CDR3 spans 12 amino acids. Here the CDR3 DNA is all that survives: 36 bases in frame from base 1. The donors were under 40 Caucasian individuals from Russia, aged roughly 6 to 90 years, who were systemically healthy. Roughly 9.5 milliliters of peripheral blood were drawn from each donor into EDTA-treated Vacutainer tubes. PBMCs were isolated by Ficoll-Paque density-gradient centrifugation, with at least 6.5 million obtained per sample. Trizol reagent was used to extract total RNA from PBMCs, with at least 5 micrograms per sample. The percentages of naive CD45RAhigh/CD27high T cells were determined by flow cytometry on a PBMC aliquot from every donor. The receptor library was made with 5' RACE. Instrument used: Illumina HiSeq 2500. A second PCR of roughly 7 to 12 cycles was performed with a sample-barcoded 5' primer and a J-beta primer mix. A template-switch 5' adaptor carrying 12 random nucleotides introduced a unique molecular identifier onto each TCR beta cDNA molecule. Each sample yielded at least 2.5 million CDR3-containing paired-end reads. First-strand cDNA synthesis was performed from all RNA using the Mint cDNA synthesis kit, with priming by a TRBC-specific oligonucleotide. Following uracil-DNA glycosylase treatment, a first 18-cycle PCR with universal primers M1SS and BC2_uni_R was performed on all cDNA. In the original analysis: Each sample was normalized by randomly selecting 1 million high-quality reads, each carrying a distinct molecular identifier. Instead of being binned into consensus sequences, reads that shared molecular identifiers were thrown out. CDR3 identification, clonotype clustering and error correction used MiTCR with a Q25 quality threshold and the strictest error-elimination algorithm. A nonparametric unseen species model using Euler transformation provided a lower-bound estimate of total TCR beta diversity. Clones were called with MiXCR by TCRdb after fastp trimmed the public reads at Q25, and only in-frame beta chains were retained. A single entry per CDR3 protein holds the most common genes and DNA from its merged rows. These V and J calls derive from TCRdb rather than the authors' analysis. The sample table records about 560,000 distinct CDR3 sequences; approximately 26% of these occur just once. The biggest ten clones account for about 3.9% of the sample.

This sample also appeared in a second study, on T cells of mothers and their children. The second paper states: Nine systemically healthy Caucasian individuals, comprising three mothers and their six children, were included as donors. cDNA synthesis consumed the entire amount of extracted RNA, loaded at roughly 1.5 ug RNA in each 15 ul reaction. In the second PCR, the M1S primer added sample barcodes and 2-4 random nucleotides. Over 9.5 million TCR beta CDR3 reads were obtained for each mother, and about 3 million reads were obtained for each child. TCR recombination output is similarly shaped by thymic selection in related and unrelated pairs, with a minor effect exerted by inherited differences. Normalized repertoire overlap was always found to be slightly, but never significantly, higher in related mother-child pairs than in unrelated mother-child pairs. With a sensitivity of about 100 clones per million clonotypes, no persistent microchimeric T cell clones were detected. The study used deep NGS to compare TCR beta repertoires of mothers and children, seeking features distinguishing related mother-child pairs from unrelated individuals. Mothers averaged roughly 40 +/- 4 years of age and children averaged about 12 +/- 4 years. After adapter ligation with NEBNext reagents, the libraries were sequenced on Illumina HiSeq 2000 with 100+100 nt paired-end reads. To prevent cross-contamination, the mother and child libraries were prepared one month apart and sequenced in separate runs. Each donor had between 500,000 and 2,000,000 distinct TCR beta clonotypes identified. Naive TCR beta clonotypes were estimated from low-frequency clonotypes matched to each donor's FACS-determined naive share, without sorting.

Sequencing was performed on blood. The sequence was obtained from a boy between 2 and 10 years old in good health. The chain couples TRBV2 to TRBJ2-5, with TRBD1 perhaps the D gene, on 6 matching bases. The tail of the sequence fits TRBJ2-1 better, so the J call may be wrong. The sequenced DNA is TGTGCCAGCAGTTCGACAGGTGATGAGCAGTTCTTC. Translated, this is CASSSTGDEQFF.